This is a list of T cell receptor beta chains from one sample in a study of response to subunit inactivated influenza vaccine. TCRdb called the RT-PCR reads again in MiXCR, with one record for every CDR3 protein. The sample yields 450,000 to 500,000 distinct CDR3 sequences, roughly 11% seen once. The sample was PBMCs from blood, taken more than 35 days after vaccination. The receptors were gathered from a man aged 50 to 60 who received an inactivated influenza vaccine. CDR3s include the opening cysteine and the closing phenylalanine or tryptophan. D genes are given only for firm matches. Clone size is shown for a subset of rows, as once, few, many or a class of expanded clone.

v_gene	abundance	j_gene	d_gene	CDR3aa	CDR3nt
TRBV13	few	TRBJ2-7	TRBD1	CASSSGTEAYEQYF	TGTGCCAGCAGCTCGGGGACAGAGGCCTACGAGCAGTACTTC
TRBV5-1	few	TRBJ1-2	.	CASSFRALPTNYGYTF	TGCGCCAGCAGCTTCCGGGCCCTACCCACTAACTATGGCTACACCTTC
TRBV29-1	.	TRBJ2-7	.	CSVEEWRGALIYEQYF	TGCAGCGTTGAAGAGTGGAGGGGGGCGCTTATCTACGAGCAGTACTTC
TRBV18	.	TRBJ1-2	TRBD1	CASSPRGSQGATGYTF	TGTGCCAGCTCACCAAGAGGGTCACAGGGGGCGACTGGCTACACCTTC
TRBV6-1	.	TRBJ2-7	TRBD2	CASRPPGTSVYEQYF	TGTGCCAGCAGACCTCCCGGGACTAGCGTCTACGAGCAGTACTTC
TRBV7-6	.	TRBJ2-5	.	CASRKDNLQETQYF	TGTGCCAGCAGGAAAGACAATCTCCAAGAGACCCAGTACTTC
TRBV9	few	TRBJ2-2	.	CASSLATMPNTGELFF	TGTGCCAGCAGCCTTGCCACCATGCCAAACACCGGGGAGCTGTTTTTT
TRBV5-6	many	TRBJ2-1	.	CASSLDPGGNEQFF	TGTGCCAGCAGTCTTGACCCCGGAGGCAATGAGCAGTTCTTC
TRBV4-1	.	TRBJ2-3	.	CASNRGGTDTQYF	TGCGCCAGCAACCGCGGGGGCACAGATACGCAGTATTTT
TRBV18	.	TRBJ2-3	TRBD2	CASSLVVESAGGPDTQYF	TGTGCCAGCTCACTTGTCGTCGAATCGGCGGGGGGACCCGATACGCAGTATTTT
TRBV20-1	many	TRBJ2-5	TRBD1	CSASRQGFSQETQYF	TGCAGTGCTAGTCGACAGGGTTTTTCTCAGGAGACCCAGTACTTC
TRBV4-3	many	TRBJ2-7	.	CASSQDPQTEQYF	TGCGCCAGCAGCCAAGATCCCCAGACCGAGCAGTACTTC
TRBV20-1	few	TRBJ1-2	.	CSARDHGPRGYTF	TGCAGTGCTAGAGATCACGGACCTAGGGGCTACACCTTC
TRBV6-1	.	TRBJ1-2	.	CASSEADTYGYTF	TGTGCCAGCAGTGAAGCGGACACCTATGGCTACACCTTC
TRBV7-9	many	TRBJ2-5	TRBD1	CASSHRDRGPETQYF	TGTGCCAGCAGCCACCGGGACAGGGGGCCTGAGACCCAGTACTTC
TRBV20-1	few	TRBJ2-1	TRBD2	CSARPGLAGNNEQFF	TGCAGTGCTAGACCTGGACTAGCGGGTAACAATGAGCAGTTCTTC
TRBV20-1	.	TRBJ2-7	.	CSARDPERSPYEQYF	TGCAGTGCTAGGGACCCCGAAAGGAGCCCCTACGAGCAGTACTTC
TRBV5-1	few	TRBJ1-1	.	CASSLGLDRPNTEAFF	TGCGCCAGCAGCTTGGGGCTAGACAGGCCGAACACTGAAGCTTTCTTT
TRBV29-1	.	TRBJ2-1	TRBD2	CSVSGAGSYNEQFF	TGCAGCGTTAGCGGGGCCGGCTCCTACAATGAGCAGTTCTTC
TRBV2	.	TRBJ1-1	.	CASRLQEWLMNTEAFF	TGTGCCAGCAGGCTCCAGGAATGGCTCATGAACACTGAAGCTTTCTTT
TRBV12-3/TRBV12-4	.	TRBJ2-1	.	CASSFGDSVTFF	TGTGCCAGCAGTTTCGGGGACTCTGTCACGTTCTTC
TRBV5-1	many	TRBJ2-7	.	CASRRGDPNAREQYF	TGCGCCAGCAGGAGAGGTGACCCAAATGCGAGGGAGCAGTACTTC
TRBV5-1	.	TRBJ2-7	.	CASSKSEEMPYEQYF	TGCGCCAGCAGCAAAAGCGAGGAGATGCCCTACGAGCAGTACTTC